Presented here are 20 T cell receptor beta chains from one specimen sequenced in a study of cytomegalovirus exposure and HLA in healthy donors. PCR employed 60 Vbeta and 13 Jbeta primers. TCRdb's copy holds only in-frame clones and misses some; the assay was immunoSEQ multiplex PCR. The sample comprises approximately 140,000 clones, 70% to 80% of which are singletons, and roughly 6% rests with the top ten. The sequenced sample was PBMCs. The receptor source for this set is a man over 45 in good health and CMV-seropositive.

This clone occurred a few times. The rearrangement uses TRBV2 and TRBJ2-3; unclear D gene. The CDR3 has 15 residues. V lost 1 base, J lost 4 bases, and 12 bases lay in between. Germline CDR1 and CDR2: SNHLY and FYNNEI. This chain's CDR3 is CASSEDGRVADTQYF. CDR3 in DNA: TGTGCCAGCAGTGAAGATGGGCGAGTCGCAGATACGCAGTATTTT.

The rearrangement uses TRBV9 and TRBJ2-1, with 7 nucleotides matching TRBD2. V shed 0 bases, J shed 10 bases, and the junction held 4 bases outside the gene matches. Germline lookup yields CDR1 SGDLS and CDR2 YYNGEE. This CDR3 is 13 amino acids long. The CDR3 spells CASSVGTRGEQFF. CDR3 nucleotides: TGTGCCAGCAGCGTAGGGACGCGGGGGGAGCAGTTCTTC.

This clone was seen a few times. The J gene is TRBJ2-1, the V gene TRBV10-1, with a possible D match to TRBD2 (5 bases). The germline V gene has CDR1 WNHNN and CDR2 SYGVQD (reference sequence). CDR3 length: 15 amino acids. Trimming shortened V by 3 bases and J by 11 bases, and 20 bases separated the two germline ends. CDR3 loop: CASSESGLPTRKQFF. The DNA of the CDR3 is TGCGCCAGCAGTGAAAGCGGACTGCCTACAAGGAAGCAGTTCTTC.

The chain joins TRBV10-3 to TRBJ2-7, with 8 bases aligning to TRBD1. Germline CDR1 and CDR2: ENHRY and SYGVKD. Unmatched junction bases numbered 2, after V lost 6 bases and J lost 4 bases. The CDR3 consists of 12 residues. CDR3 loop: CAISHRGYEQYF. The CDR3 nucleotides are TGTGCCATCAGCCACAGGGGGTACGAGCAGTACTTC.

The chain carries TRBV5-1 and TRBJ2-5; 8 nucleotides agree with TRBD2. V shed 0 bases, J shed 5 bases, and the junction held 3 bases outside the gene matches. The CDR3 is 14 amino acids. Germline V CDR1 and CDR2: SGHRS, YFSETQ. CDR3 sequence reads: CASSLASSGETQYF. CDR3 bases: TGCGCCAGCAGCTTGGCCTCTAGCGGGGAGACCCAGTACTTC.

This clone is a singleton in its sample. This rearrangement joins TRBV2 to TRBJ2-7; 9 nucleotides agree with TRBD1. The V segment lost 6 bases and the J segment 5 bases; nucleotides outside the gene matches: 5. Looked up from germline, CDR1 is SNHLY and CDR2 is FYNNEI. The length of the CDR3 is 13 residues. CDR3 DNA sequence: TGTGCCAGCAGGGACAGGGGTAGCGACGAGCAGTACTTC. Residues: CASRDRGSDEQYF.

The chain employs TRBV7-9 and TRBJ2-7, with TRBD2 matching over 11 bases. The ends lost 5 bases at V and 4 bases at J; junction bases unmatched: 13. This CDR3 contains 17 residues. The germline V gene encodes CDR1 SEHNR and CDR2 FQNEAQ (reference sequence). The chain's CDR3 is CASSQKKGTSGPYEQYF. The CDR3 nucleotides are TGTGCCAGCAGCCAAAAAAAAGGGACTAGCGGACCTTACGAGCAGTACTTC.

A few counts support this clone. J is TRBJ1-2 and V is TRBV28, with a tentative D call TRBD1 (5 bases). V lost 10 bases and J 8 bases, leaving 17 bases between the germline ends. This CDR3 spans 12 amino acids. In germline, CDR1 is MDHEN, CDR2 SYDVKM. As DNA, the CDR3 is TGTGCCACCCAGCGGGGGGAGCGAGGCTACACCTTC. It specifies CATQRGERGYTF.

This chain connects TRBV6-6 to TRBJ2-5; 12 bases align to TRBD1. Looked up from germline, CDR1 is MNHNY and CDR2 is SVGAGI (reference sequence). The CDR3 loop spans 15 amino acids. The junction had 5 bases not matched to a gene; V was cut back by 4 bases and J by 5 bases. Here the CDR3 reads CASSSGTGGGETQYF. DNA for the CDR3: TGTGCCAGCAGTTCCGGGACAGGGGGCGGGGAGACCCAGTACTTC.

The genes are TRBV9 and TRBJ2-3, with 10 bases identical to TRBD2. The J segment lost 0 bases and the V segment lost 4 bases, leaving 14 bases of the junction unmatched. This CDR3 has 19 residues. The germline V gene has CDR1 SGDLS and CDR2 YYNGEE. CDR3 amino acids: CASSPAAPGLASSTDTQYF. CDR3 nucleotide sequence: TGTGCCAGCAGCCCAGCAGCCCCGGGACTAGCGTCTAGCACAGATACGCAGTATTTT.

The rearrangement uses TRBV11-2 and TRBJ1-2; TRBD1 matches at 8 bases. This CDR3 has 13 amino acids. Trimming took 5 bases from V and 6 from J; bases not matched to a gene: 5. The V gene's germline CDR1 is SGHAT and CDR2 FQNNGV. The CDR3 coding sequence is TGTGCCAGCAGCATTGACAGGGGAGATGGCTACACCTTC. Translating gives CASSIDRGDGYTF.

This chain joins TRBV28 and TRBJ1-1; D is undetermined. CDR1 and CDR2 from the germline V gene are MDHEN and SYDVKM. The V gene lost 6 bases and the J gene lost 0 bases, with 11 bases spanning the gap. The CDR3 loop spans 14 amino acids. This CDR3 is CASRAWHVNTEAFF. The DNA for the CDR3 is TGTGCCAGCAGGGCCTGGCACGTGAACACTGAAGCTTTCTTT.

This clone was detected a few times. The J gene is TRBJ1-4, the V gene TRBV5-1; weak D call: TRBD1 (6 bases). The ends were cut back, 0 bases at V and 5 bases at J, with 8 bases in the middle. The CDR3 is 14 residues long. From germline, CDR1 is SGHRS and CDR2 YFSETQ. CDR3 sequence reads: CASSLEQGNEKLFF. CDR3 in DNA: TGCGCCAGCAGCTTGGAGCAGGGGAATGAAAAACTGTTTTTT. The entire variable domain, with the rest obtained from reference TRBV5-1 and TRBJ1-4, is as follows: KAGVTQTPRYLIKTRGQQVTLSCSPISGHRSVSWYQQTPGQGLQFLFEYFSETQRNKGNFPGRFSGRQFSNSRSEMNVSTLELGDSALYLCASSLEQGNEKLFFGSGTQLSVL.

The J gene is TRBJ2-7, the V gene TRBV28; 12 nucleotides line up with TRBD1. J gave up 7 bases and V 3 bases, and 10 bases lay outside the gene matches. CDR1 is MDHEN, CDR2 SYDVKM, per germline. The CDR3 extends over 16 amino acids. The CDR3 spells CASSFRLGQGALEQYF. The CDR3 DNA reads as TGTGCCAGCAGTTTTCGTTTGGGACAGGGGGCGCTTGAGCAGTACTTC.

This chain joins TRBV28 and TRBJ1-1; TRBD1 matches 7 bases. Trimming cost V 6 bases and J 4 bases; bases outside gene matches: 5. Germline CDR1 MDHEN, CDR2 SYDVKM. CDR3 length: 13 residues. As DNA, the CDR3 is TGTGCCAGCAGGCGGACAGGAGGCACTGAAGCTTTCTTT. Encoded protein: CASRRTGGTEAFF.

The genes are TRBV5-4 and TRBJ2-7, with 10 bases aligning to TRBD2. The CDR3 consists of 16 residues. From germline, CDR1 is SGHNT and CDR2 YYREEE (reference sequence). With V trimmed by 4 bases and J by 6 bases, 13 bases remained unmatched. This CDR3 reads CASSAEPSGGFLEQYF. In DNA form, the CDR3 reads TGTGCCAGCAGCGCGGAGCCTAGCGGGGGTTTCCTCGAGCAGTACTTC.

The chain joins TRBV6-1 to TRBJ2-3, with 7 bases matching TRBD1. Looked up from germline, CDR1 is MNHNS and CDR2 is SASEGT. The CDR3 is made up of 13 amino acids. The V segment lost 7 bases and the J segment 2 bases; nucleotides outside the gene matches: 3. The CDR3 region has the DNA TGTGCCAGCAACAGGGGAGACACAGATACGCAGTATTTT. Encoded protein: CASNRGDTDTQYF.

The chain recombines TRBV9 with TRBJ2-1; maybe TRBD1 (6 bases). V was clipped by 5 bases and J by 6 bases, with 15 bases between them. This CDR3 spans 14 amino acids. In germline, CDR1 is SGDLS, CDR2 YYNGEE. The CDR3 here is CASRRGSQGNEQFF. For the CDR3, the DNA is TGTGCCAGCAGACGGGGCTCACAGGGCAATGAGCAGTTCTTC.

The chain recombines TRBV30 with TRBJ2-7; D possibly corresponds to TRBD1 (5 bases). This CDR3 region has 13 residues. Trimming took 0 bases from V and 1 from J, leaving 7 bases between them. Germline V lookup: CDR1 GTSNPN, CDR2 SVGIG (reference sequence). The CDR3 reads CAWSVDSSYEQYF. The CDR3 bases are TGTGCCTGGAGTGTCGACAGTTCCTACGAGCAGTACTTC.

The genes are TRBV6-5 and TRBJ2-1; TRBD2 matches at 9 bases. The CDR3 sequence is 14 residues long. Germline values: CDR1 MNHEY, CDR2 SVGAGI. V shed 5 bases, J shed 10 bases, and the junction held 9 bases outside the gene matches. As DNA, the CDR3 is TGTGCCAGCAGTATTATAGCGGGAGTACGGGAGCAGTTCTTC. This codes for CASSIIAGVREQFF.